Shown below are 24 T cell receptor beta chains from a single sample sequenced in a study of T cells after yellow fever vaccination (dated by TCRdb to about 2019). Library creation used 5' RACE. TCRdb shows the sequencer as Illumina NovaSeq 6000. TCRdb reanalyzed the raw reads on its own, using fastp at Q25 for trimming and MiXCR for clone calling, and kept in-frame beta chains. Rows with a matching CDR3 protein are joined into one entry that keeps the most common DNA and genes. This sample has over 300,000 distinct CDR3 sequences in its table, and approximately 4% of those were observed once. The ten largest clonotypes hold 20% to 25% of the sample. The sample's treatment or condition label is to be understood as: live attenuated yellow fever vaccine strain. The sample here was PBMCs, taken 5 days after the yellow fever booster vaccination. These receptors were collected from a man younger than 30 who received the YFV17D yellow fever vaccine.

This clonotype was seen more than once but under ten times. V gene TRBV5-1 combines with J gene TRBJ2-1; TRBD2 matches 7 bases. CDR1 and CDR2 (germline): SGHRS, YFSETQ. Trimming removed 2 bases from V and 7 bases from J; junction bases left unmatched: 12. The CDR3 contains 16 residues. The CDR3 region is CASSFFSGGAPNEQFF. For the CDR3, the DNA is TGCGCCAGCAGCTTTTTCTCGGGGGGTGCCCCTAATGAGCAGTTCTTC. The complete variable domain, with remaining parts taken from reference TRBV5-1 and TRBJ2-1, reads KAGVTQTPRYLIKTRGQQVTLSCSPISGHRSVSWYQQTPGQGLQFLFEYFSETQRNKGNFPGRFSGRQFSNSRSEMNVSTLELGDSALYLCASSFFSGGAPNEQFFGPGTRLTVL.

The V gene is TRBV9, the J gene TRBJ1-1, with D unclear. Germline V lookup: CDR1 SGDLS, CDR2 YYNGEE. With 3 bases removed from V and 5 bases from J, the gap between germline ends came to 11 bases. This CDR3 has 13 amino acids. CDR3 DNA sequence: TGTGCCAGCAGCGCTCTCGGGGTAACTGAAGCTTTCTTT. It yields the protein CASSALGVTEAFF.

The chain is built from TRBV9 and TRBJ2-2, with D tentatively TRBD1 (5 bases). Trimming shortened V by 4 bases and J by 4 bases, and 17 bases separated the two germline ends. The CDR3 totals 16 residues. Germline V gene data show CDR1 as SGDLS and CDR2 as YYNGEE. The CDR3 nucleotides read TGTGCCAGCAGCCCCAACACGCCTACAGGCACCGGGGAGCTGTTTTTT. Protein sequence: CASSPNTPTGTGELFF. Together with reference TRBV9 and TRBJ2-2, the CDR3 gives the full variable domain: DSGVTQTPKHLITATGQRVTLRCSPRSGDLSVYWYQQSLDQGLQFLIQYYNGEERAKGNILERFSAQQFPDLHSELNLSSLELGDSALYFCASSPNTPTGTGELFFGEGSRLTVL.

This clonotype was seen a handful of times. The genes are TRBV5-4 and TRBJ2-3; 12 bases agree with TRBD2. The germline gives CDR1 SGHNT, CDR2 YYREEE (reference sequence). This CDR3 contains 17 residues. The V segment lost 4 bases and the J segment 0 bases; nucleotides outside the gene matches: 6. In nucleotides, the CDR3 is TGTGCCAGCAGCCGGTTACTAGCGGGGGGCAGCACAGATACGCAGTATTTT. The encoded protein is CASSRLLAGGSTDTQYF. The complete variable domain, with remaining parts taken from reference TRBV5-4 and TRBJ2-3, reads ETGVTQSPTHLIKTRGQQVTLRCSSQSGHNTVSWYQQALGQGPQFIFQYYREEENGRGNFPPRFSGLQFPNYSSELNVNALELDDSALYLCASSRLLAGGSTDTQYFGPGTRLTVL.

The chain links TRBV4-3 to TRBJ2-2; 7 nucleotides align to TRBD2. The CDR3 spans 16 residues. Looked up from germline, CDR1 is LGHNA and CDR2 is YSLEER. Trimming removed 3 bases from V and 0 bases from J; junction bases left unmatched: 4. The CDR3, as DNA: TGCGCCAGCAGCCAGAGCGGGACTCCGAACACCGGGGAGCTGTTTTTT. It codes for CASSQSGTPNTGELFF.

This clonotype was seen many times. J is TRBJ2-3 and V is TRBV7-2; D possibly corresponds to TRBD2 (6 bases). The CDR3 has 11 amino acids. Germline V gene data show CDR1 as SGHTA and CDR2 as FQGNSA. V gave up 4 bases and J gave up 10 bases, with 9 bases separating them. This CDR3 reads CASSSSVPQYF. In nucleotides, the CDR3 is TGTGCCAGCAGCTCTAGCGTTCCGCAGTATTTT.

In its sample, this clonotype was seen many times. CDR3 DNA sequence: TGTGCCAGCAGCTTAGCGGTTAGCGGGACTTACACAGATACGCAGTATTTT. This encodes CASSLAVSGTYTDTQYF. The chain uses TRBV7-9 and TRBJ2-3; TRBD2 matches 8 bases. The CDR3 totals 17 residues. The germline V gene encodes CDR1 SEHNR and CDR2 FQNEAQ (reference sequence). V was clipped by 0 bases and J by 2 bases; unmatched bases: 7.

This chain links TRBV11-2 with TRBJ2-1, with a possible D match to TRBD2 (6 bases). Trimming took off 5 bases at V and 0 bases at J, with 11 bases between the two ends. Germline values: CDR1 SGHAT, CDR2 FQNNGV. The CDR3 has 15 amino acids. CDR3 in DNA: TGTGCCAGCAGCCCCCGACTAGTCTCCTACAATGAGCAGTTCTTC. It encodes CASSPRLVSYNEQFF. Based on the CDR3 plus reference TRBV11-2 and TRBJ2-1, the full variable domain is EAGVAQSPRYKIIEKRQSVAFWCNPISGHATLYWYQQILGQGPKLLIQFQNNGVVDDSQLPKDRFSAERLKGVDSTLKIQPAKLEDSAVYLCASSPRLVSYNEQFFGPGTRLTVL.

This clonotype was detected only a few times. V and J are TRBV24-1 and TRBJ2-2, with D possibly being TRBD1 (5 bases). The CDR3 has 14 residues. V was shortened by 3 bases and J by 6 bases, with 10 bases between the two germline ends. CDR1 and CDR2 (germline): KGHDR, SFDVKD. This CDR3 reads CATSDHDSAGELFF. The CDR3 nucleotides read TGTGCCACCAGTGATCATGACAGCGCCGGGGAGCTGTTTTTT.

J is TRBJ1-4 and V is TRBV5-5, with D unclear. The CDR3 extends over 15 amino acids. Trimming cost V 2 bases and J 3 bases, with 11 bases left between them. Germline CDR1 SGHKS, CDR2 YYEKEE (reference sequence). CDR3 amino acids: CASSFSWASNEKLFF. In DNA form, the CDR3 reads TGTGCCAGCAGCTTCTCCTGGGCTTCTAATGAAAAACTGTTTTTT.

This clonotype was seen a few times. V gene TRBV7-9 combines with J gene TRBJ1-1; D is possibly TRBD1 (5 bases). V was trimmed by 4 bases and J by 3 bases, leaving 12 bases between them. This CDR3 comprises 14 residues. CDR1 is SEHNR, CDR2 FQNEAQ, per germline (reference sequence). The CDR3 protein is CASSSPVGDTEAFF. CDR3 nucleotide sequence: TGTGCCAGCAGCTCCCCCGTGGGGGACACTGAAGCTTTCTTT. Full variable domain (outside the CDR3, taken from reference TRBV7-9 and TRBJ1-1): DTGVSQNPRHKITKRGQNVTFRCDPISEHNRLYWYRQTLGQGPEFLTYFQNEAQLEKSRLLSDRFSAERPKGSFSTLEIQRTEQGDSAMYLCASSSPVGDTEAFFGQGTRLTVV.

V and J are TRBV6-9 and TRBJ1-4, with D possibly being TRBD1 (5 bases). V dropped 4 bases and J dropped 0 bases, with 15 bases sitting between them. This CDR3 comprises 17 residues. Looked up from germline, CDR1 is MNHGY and CDR2 is SVAAGI. The CDR3 coding sequence is TGTGCCAGCAGTTCAACCGGGGACCAAGCAACTAATGAAAAACTGTTTTTT. Protein sequence: CASSSTGDQATNEKLFF.

The V and J genes are TRBV12-3 or TRBV12-4 and TRBJ2-3, with 7 bases lining up with TRBD2. The CDR3 loop spans 13 amino acids. The junction had 3 bases not matched to a gene; V was cut back by 5 bases and J by 4 bases. CDR3 sequence reads: CASSRDYSDTQYF. CDR3 in DNA: TGTGCCAGCAGTCGGGACTATTCAGATACGCAGTATTTT.

In its sample, this clonotype was seen a few times. The chain combines TRBV4-3 with TRBJ2-2; D not resolved. Germline loops: CDR1 LGHNA, CDR2 YSLEER. Deletions cut 0 bases from V and 2 bases from J, with 13 bases between. The CDR3 contains 17 residues. CDR3 sequence reads: CASSQDQTADNTGELFF. For the CDR3, the DNA is TGCGCCAGCAGCCAAGATCAAACAGCCGATAACACCGGGGAGCTGTTTTTT.

V is TRBV5-5 and J is TRBJ2-7, with 9 bases lining up with TRBD1. The CDR3 runs to 16 residues. Per the germline V gene, CDR1 is SGHKS and CDR2 is YYEKEE (reference sequence). V shed 4 bases and J 2 bases; nucleotides not matched to a gene: 10. CDR3 sequence: CASSPPGTGIAYEQYV. The CDR3 DNA is TGTGCCAGCAGCCCCCCCGGGACAGGGATAGCCTACGAGCAGTACGTC.

This clonotype was seen ten or more times. The V call is TRBV9, the J call TRBJ2-7; 9 bases are a match to TRBD1. The CDR3 is 15 amino acids. V was clipped by 4 bases and J by 4 bases; unmatched bases: 9. Germline CDR1 SGDLS, CDR2 YYNGEE. The CDR3 loop reads CASSPRDRVLYEQYF. In DNA, the CDR3 is TGTGCCAGCAGCCCAAGGGACAGGGTACTGTACGAGCAGTACTTC. Drawing the rest from reference TRBV9 and TRBJ2-7, the complete variable domain is DSGVTQTPKHLITATGQRVTLRCSPRSGDLSVYWYQQSLDQGLQFLIQYYNGEERAKGNILERFSAQQFPDLHSELNLSSLELGDSALYFCASSPRDRVLYEQYFGPGTRLTVT.

Only a few counts were recorded for this clonotype. The rearrangement joins TRBV10-3 to TRBJ1-2; a possible D gene is TRBD1 (5 bases). This CDR3 has 15 amino acids. CDR1 and CDR2 (germline): ENHRY, SYGVKD. V gave up 0 bases and J gave up 4 bases, with 12 bases separating them. Here the CDR3 reads CAISESHRDGYGYTF. In DNA, the CDR3 is TGTGCCATCAGTGAGTCTCATCGGGACGGCTATGGCTACACCTTC.

In its sample, this clonotype was seen a few times. The V and J genes are TRBV20-1 and TRBJ2-1; D gene unclear. The CDR3 runs 12 residues. V was shortened by 1 base and J by 8 bases, with 9 bases between the two germline ends. Germline loops: CDR1 DFQATT, CDR2 SNEGSKA (reference sequence). The CDR3: CSARGSLDEQFF. The CDR3 nucleotides read TGCAGTGCTAGAGGGAGTTTGGATGAGCAGTTCTTC.

This clonotype has just a few counts. The chain carries TRBV10-3 and TRBJ2-2; 9 bases line up with TRBD1. CDR3 length: 15 amino acids. Trimming removed 4 bases from V and 4 bases from J; junction bases left unmatched: 4. The germline V gene encodes CDR1 ENHRY and CDR2 SYGVKD. CDR3 nucleotides: TGTGCCATCAGTGGGGGACAGGGCGGCACCGGGGAGCTGTTTTTT. Translating it yields CAISGGQGGTGELFF.

This clonotype showed up just a few times. The V call is TRBV4-3, the J call TRBJ1-2, with 7 positions matching TRBD1. Germline CDR1 reads LGHNA; CDR2 reads YSLEER. The CDR3 extends over 15 amino acids. Trimming removed 3 bases from V and 8 bases from J; junction bases left unmatched: 12. The CDR3: CASSQGTGTAYGYTF. The CDR3 DNA reads as TGCGCCAGCAGCCAGGGCACCGGGACAGCTTACGGCTACACCTTC.

J is TRBJ2-7 and V is TRBV12-3 or TRBV12-4; 8 nucleotides align to TRBD1. CDR3 length: 13 residues. The J segment lost 2 bases and the V segment lost 6 bases, leaving 3 bases of the junction unmatched. The CDR3: CASSRGPPYEQYF. The CDR3, as DNA: TGTGCCAGCAGCAGGGGGCCCCCCTACGAGCAGTACTTC.

The chain carries TRBV5-5 and TRBJ2-7, with TRBD1 identical over 8 bases. The CDR3 covers 15 residues. The V segment lost 2 bases and the J segment 7 bases; nucleotides outside the gene matches: 11. CDR1 is SGHKS and CDR2 is YYEKEE in the germline V gene (reference sequence). The CDR3 region has the DNA TGTGCCAGCAGCTTCCAAATGAGGACAGGGCAGGAGCAGTACGTC. This translates into CASSFQMRTGQEQYV.

Only a few counts were recorded for this clonotype. The chain uses TRBV19 and TRBJ1-2, with D unclear. The CDR3 is made up of 15 amino acids. Germline CDR1 and CDR2: LNHDA and SQIVND (reference sequence). V gave up 2 bases and J gave up 5 bases, with 15 bases separating them. The CDR3 DNA reads TGTGCCAGTAGTATACGCGTCCGGGTCCGGTATGGCTACACCTTC. It specifies CASSIRVRVRYGYTF.

This clonotype turned up a few times. The rearrangement uses TRBV28 and TRBJ1-2; TRBD1 agrees at 9 bases. Germline-derived CDR1 and CDR2 are MDHEN and SYDVKM. The CDR3 has 17 amino acids. V shed 11 bases, J shed 3 bases, and the junction held 19 bases outside the gene matches. CDR3 sequence (DNA): TGTGCCTGCGACGGACCCGGGACAGGGCCCTACGACTATGGCTACACCTTC. Amino acids: CACDGPGTGPYDYGYTF.